Reported below is one TCR beta chain. Antigen unknown. The study drew its donors from healthy HIV-negative adults without recent acute infections or vaccinations. Evenly divided among several immunoSEQ plates was the genomic DNA of each subset. This table comes from immunoSEQ multiplex PCR, and its TCRdb copy is limited to in-frame clones, with some not included. The table records some 2.1 million clones, roughly 94% of them present only once. The germline CDR1 and CDR2 sequences are MNHEY and SMNVEV (reference sequence). V lost 0 bases, J lost 5 bases, and 7 bases lay in between. There are 13 residues in the CDR3. This sample is drawn from a study of shared clonotypes between healthy human individuals. Study-wide findings and caveats: Incomplete sequencing of sorted subsets was indicated by rarefaction despite large depth. The expectation was that sequencing depth would affect clonotype sharing among donors.

The chain is built from TRBV27 and TRBJ2-5, with D unresolved. The specimen was naive CD4+ T cells sorted from blood. Subset here: CD45RA+ positively selected. The sequence was obtained from a man between 18 and 29 years old in good health. In DNA form, the CDR3 reads TGTGCCAGCAGTTTATCTTTGGGGGAGACCCAGTACTTC. Translated: CASSLSLGETQYF.